These 6 T cell receptor beta chains share one sample of origin, sequenced in a study of cytomegalovirus exposure and HLA in healthy donors. It was with 60 Vbeta and 13 Jbeta primers that the PCR ran. Clones were read by immunoSEQ multiplex PCR, and TCRdb kept only the in-frame ones, dropping some. The profile shows around 150,000 clones, around 75% of them singletons. Sequencing was carried out using PBMCs. The receptors shown here come from a male donor in good health and CMV-seronegative.

The J gene is TRBJ2-1, the V gene TRBV5-1; 7 nucleotides line up with TRBD2. Germline V gene lookup returns CDR1 SGHRS and CDR2 YFSETQ. Trimming cost V 0 bases and J 1 base; bases outside gene matches: 10. This CDR3 is built from 18 residues. For the CDR3, the DNA is TGCGCCAGCAGCTTGGCCTCTCGGGGGGTAACTTCCTACAATGAGCAGTTCTTC. The encoded protein is CASSLASRGVTSYNEQFF. The whole variable domain, filled in from reference TRBV5-1 and TRBJ2-1, reads KAGVTQTPRYLIKTRGQQVTLSCSPISGHRSVSWYQQTPGQGLQFLFEYFSETQRNKGNFPGRFSGRQFSNSRSEMNVSTLELGDSALYLCASSLASRGVTSYNEQFFGPGTRLTVL.

This clone appeared a few times. The chain carries TRBV28 and TRBJ1-1, with 7 positions matching TRBD1. V lost 5 bases to trimming and J lost 4 bases; unmatched junction nucleotides: 4. The CDR3 spans 13 residues. CDR1 is MDHEN, CDR2 SYDVKM, per germline. The DNA for the CDR3 is TGTGCCAGCAGTACAGGGGTTGGCACTGAAGCTTTCTTT. Residues: CASSTGVGTEAFF. The complete variable domain, with remaining parts taken from reference TRBV28 and TRBJ1-1, reads DVKVTQSSRYLVKRTGEKVFLECVQDMDHENMFWYRQDPGLGLRLIYFSYDVKMKEKGDIPEGYSVSREKKERFSLILESASTNQTSMYLCASSTGVGTEAFFGQGTRLTVV.

V usage is TRBV10-3 and J usage is TRBJ2-7; 10 nucleotides agree with TRBD1. The CDR3 length is 14 residues. V lost 5 bases and J lost 6; bases outside the gene matches: 7. Germline loops: CDR1 ENHRY, CDR2 SYGVKD. The CDR3: CAISPGQGNGEQYF. In DNA, the CDR3 is TGTGCCATCAGTCCGGGACAGGGGAATGGCGAGCAGTACTTC.

The chain combines TRBV5-8 with TRBJ1-5, with 9 bases lining up with TRBD1. V was clipped by 2 bases and J by 6 bases; unmatched bases: 6. The CDR3 is made up of 15 amino acids. Per the germline V gene, CDR1 is SGHTS and CDR2 is YDEGEE. In nucleotides, the CDR3 is TGTGCCAGCAGCTTCCGGACAGGGGATGGTCAGCCCCAGCATTTT. Translation gives CASSFRTGDGQPQHF.

The V call is TRBV5-1, the J call TRBJ2-2, with TRBD1 identical over 8 bases. CDR3 length equals 15 residues. The germline V gene encodes CDR1 SGHRS and CDR2 YFSETQ. J was trimmed by 6 bases and V by 3 bases; bases with no gene match: 7. CDR3 DNA sequence: TGCGCCAGCAGCTCCACCGGACAGGGAGCCGGGGAGCTGTTTTTT. Translation: CASSSTGQGAGELFF.

This chain links TRBV2 with TRBJ2-3; TRBD2 might be the D (5 bases). Trimming took 6 bases from V and 0 from J, leaving 13 bases between them. Germline values: CDR1 SNHLY, CDR2 FYNNEI. The CDR3 consists of 15 residues. The CDR3 loop is CASSGSEESTDTQYF. The CDR3 DNA sequence: TGTGCCAGCAGCGGTAGCGAAGAGAGCACAGATACGCAGTATTTT.